This TCR beta chain comes out of a study of cytomegalovirus exposure and HLA in healthy donors (TCRdb year 2017). Regarding the research as a whole: According to a later analysis, the 110 or so validation repertoires were produced on the same platform as the approximately 600 repertoires of the first cohort. The aim of the study was to test whether cataloging public T cell receptors could identify signatures of past pathogen exposure. In addition to the first cohort of around 670 subjects, a separate validation cohort of 120 different subjects was used. To predict cytomegalovirus infection status, the study combined high-throughput TCR immunosequencing, statistical association of individual TCRs with disease status, and machine learning.

Library construction relied on the immunoSEQ multiplex PCR assay. As for how the authors treated the data: To diagnose cytomegalovirus status from the catalog of TCR beta chain sequences, a statistical classification framework was built. TCRdb mirrors the immuneACCESS table, restricted to in-frame sequences. Some clones are absent from its copies; in checked studies, under half trace to an unresolved V gene, and the reason for the others is unknown. V and J calls and clone size follow that table, whereas D and trimming were derived from the DNA. The sample table shows 350,000 or so clones, and about nine tenths are seen once. 0.65% to 0.85% of the sample is taken by the ten largest. This clone was observed a few times. This clone's antigen is unknown. No much larger clone exists at a distance of one base, and base qualities are not known. The donors were included in the validation cohort of over a hundred subjects, a group kept apart from the approximately 700-subject first cohort.

V and J lose 1 base and 5 bases, and a span of 23 bases separates them. Taken from the germline V gene, the CDR1 and CDR2 loops are MGHRA and YSYEKL. Including the terminal cysteine and phenylalanine, the CDR3 comprises 18 residues. Here the CDR3 DNA is all that survives: 54 bases in frame from base 1. The investigation overall reported the following: A total of fewer than 200 TCR beta chains were listed by the study as associated with cytomegalovirus. A later analysis found that TCRs clustered in the first cohort also tended to co-occur in the roughly 120 validation repertoires, with more than 90% of cluster scores above 0. The classifier was reported to diagnose cytomegalovirus status with high specificity and sensitivity in both the original and validation cohorts. A later analysis lacked HLA typing for the validation cohort, so it scored co-occurrence in that cohort across all 120 or so repertoires. While some public TCRs were present in many individuals, most TCR sequences turned up only very rarely across donors. The authors suggested that the approach could potentially be generalized to other disease states and immunological phenotypes. In vitro tests confirmed that a few of the cytomegalovirus-associated TCR beta chains recognize cytomegalovirus antigens.

This receptor was identified in a woman aged 18 to 35 in good health and CMV-seronegative. The sample taken for sequencing was PBMCs. Recombination linked TRBV4-1 to TRBJ2-5; TRBD1 is a possible D gene, resting on 5 matching bases. The nucleotides read TGCGCCAGCAGCCAAGGCCTGACAGTGCTTACGTTTGGGGAGACCCAGTACTTC. This sequence encodes CASSQGLTVLTFGETQYF.